This paragraph covers one T cell receptor (beta chain) sequence. Its antigen remains unidentified. This record comes from a study of cytomegalovirus exposure and HLA in healthy donors. Broader study findings: Reportedly, TCR beta sequences accurately predicted HLA-A and HLA-B alleles in most subjects.

The primer mix had 60 Vbeta and 13 Jbeta primers. Profiling relied on immunoSEQ multiplex PCR, and the TCRdb table lists in-frame clones only, not all of them. The repertoire has about 120,000 clones, about 61% of them found once; the top ten carry around 2.2%. Input material: PBMCs. The sequence derives from a woman in her thirties in good health and CMV-seronegative.

The CDR3 protein is CASTSGWEETQYF. In nucleotides, the CDR3 is TGTGCCAGCACTAGCGGGTGGGAAGAGACCCAGTACTTC. This chain links TRBV2 with TRBJ2-5, with 8 positions matching TRBD2. Losses at the gene ends were 7 bases for V and 3 bases for J; bases not matched to a gene: 4. CDR3 size: 13 residues. Germline CDR1 is SNHLY and CDR2 is FYNNEI.